These T cell receptor beta chains were read from a single sample in a study of cytomegalovirus exposure and HLA in healthy donors. Repertoires were generated with immunoSEQ multiplex PCR, while TCRdb's copy carries only in-frame clones and drops some. The sample records 100,000 to 150,000 clones, 75% to 85% being singletons. The specimen sequenced was PBMCs. The receptors stem from a man younger than 40 in good health and CMV-seropositive. The CDR3 runs from the conserved cysteine through the conserved F or W. D genes are given only for firm matches. The size of a clone is reported for some rows only, either as once, few or many, or as a class for expanded clones.

TRBV27,.,TRBJ2-5,.,CASRFRGTEKTQYF,TGTGCCAGCAGGTTCCGCGGGACAGAGAAGACCCAGTACTTC
TRBV10-3,.,TRBJ2-1,TRBD1,CAIRPPGGSNEQFF,TGTGCCATCAGGCCCCCAGGGGGCTCCAATGAGCAGTTCTTC
TRBV29-1,few,TRBJ2-5,TRBD1,CSVEQGVQETQYF,TGCAGCGTTGAACAGGGGGTTCAAGAGACCCAGTACTTC
TRBV7-8,.,TRBJ1-5,.,CASSLGLGQRNQPQHF,TGTGCCAGCAGCTTAGGGCTGGGGCAGAGAAATCAGCCCCAGCATTTT
TRBV7-6,few,TRBJ1-3,.,CASSLNGNYENTIYF,TGTGCCAGCAGCTTAAACGGGAATTACGAAAACACCATATATTTT
TRBV19,few,TRBJ1-1,.,CATSLSGREAFF,TGTGCCACTTCTCTGAGCGGACGAGAAGCTTTCTTT
TRBV16,few,TRBJ2-5,.,CASSQGTAKETQYF,TGTGCCAGCAGCCAAGGGACTGCCAAAGAGACCCAGTACTTC
TRBV7-8,.,TRBJ2-5,TRBD1,CASSLTDRTGQETQYF,TGTGCCAGCAGCTTGACCGATAGGACAGGGCAAGAGACCCAGTACTTC
TRBV4-1,.,TRBJ1-6,TRBD1,CASSQPNRGISPLHF,TGCGCCAGCAGCCAACCCAACAGGGGTATCTCACCCCTCCACTTT
TRBV5-6,.,TRBJ2-5,.,CASSLVGGSGQETQYF,TGTGCCAGCAGCTTGGTAGGGGGATCGGGCCAAGAGACCCAGTACTTC
TRBV5-6,few,TRBJ2-1,.,CASSRGRNEQFF,TGTGCCAGCAGCCGTGGGAGAAATGAGCAGTTCTTC
TRBV27,.,TRBJ2-1,.,CASSLRGYNNEQFF,TGTGCCAGCAGTTTAAGGGGCTATAACAATGAGCAGTTCTTC
TRBV6-1,once,TRBJ2-7,.,CASSVTPAGGVEQYF,TGTGCCAGCAGTGTTACCCCCGCCGGCGGGGTCGAGCAGTACTTC
TRBV5-6,.,TRBJ1-4,.,CASSLVSPNEKLFF,TGTGCCAGCAGCTTGGTTAGTCCTAATGAAAAACTGTTTTTT
TRBV19,.,TRBJ1-1,.,CASSLNLANTEAFF,TGTGCCAGTAGCTTGAACTTAGCGAACACTGAAGCTTTCTTT
TRBV5-5,.,TRBJ2-3,TRBD1,CASSLGTGTGRDTQYF,TGTGCCAGCAGCTTAGGAACCGGGACAGGGCGAGATACGCAGTATTTT
TRBV5-5,.,TRBJ2-1,TRBD2,CASSATSGGYNEQFF,TGTGCCAGCAGCGCGACTAGCGGGGGGTACAATGAGCAGTTCTTC
TRBV5-8,few,TRBJ2-3,TRBD2,CASSLGTGRGTDTQYF,TGTGCCAGCAGCTTGGGGACGGGGAGGGGCACAGATACGCAGTATTTT
TRBV13,.,TRBJ1-1,.,CASSSSTDRTEAFF,TGTGCCAGCAGCTCAAGCACAGATAGGACTGAAGCTTTCTTT
TRBV7-9,.,TRBJ1-5,.,CASSPGRGPNQPQHF,TGTGCCAGCAGCCCGGGGCGGGGACCGAATCAGCCCCAGCATTTT
TRBV5-1,once,TRBJ1-3,.,CASSPGHNSGNTIYF,TGCGCCAGCAGCCCAGGACATAACTCTGGAAACACCATATATTTT
TRBV4-2,.,TRBJ2-1,.,CASSQVWASWDNEQFF,TGTGCCAGCAGCCAAGTTTGGGCCAGTTGGGACAATGAGCAGTTCTTC
TRBV19,.,TRBJ2-7,.,CASSIAGGDYEQYF,TGTGCCAGTAGTATAGCTGGGGGCGACTACGAGCAGTACTTC
TRBV4-1,.,TRBJ2-4,TRBD1,CASRDPGTGKNSQYF,TGCGCCAGCCGAGATCCCGGGACAGGGAAAAACAGTCAGTACTTC
TRBV29-1,.,TRBJ1-3,.,CSVDGTLGNTIYF,TGCAGCGTTGACGGGACACTCGGAAACACCATATATTTT
TRBV2,.,TRBJ2-5,TRBD1,CASSGDRGETQYF,TGTGCCAGCAGTGGGGACAGGGGAGAGACCCAGTACTTC
TRBV5-5,.,TRBJ2-7,TRBD1,CASSLRGGQSTYEQYF,TGTGCCAGCAGCCTGAGAGGGGGCCAAAGCACCTACGAGCAGTACTTC
TRBV27,.,TRBJ1-2,TRBD1,CASSTRDSVDYTF,TGTGCCAGCAGTACCCGGGACAGTGTAGACTACACCTTC
TRBV7-8,.,TRBJ1-5,TRBD1,CASSPSIRQGIQPQHF,TGTGCCAGCAGCCCCTCAATAAGACAGGGGATTCAGCCCCAGCATTTT
TRBV4-1,.,TRBJ2-1,.,CASSQDLGTSYNEQFF,TGCGCCAGCAGCCAAGATCTTGGGACAAGCTACAATGAGCAGTTCTTC
TRBV19,.,TRBJ2-7,.,CASSIGGRWQGPSYEQYF,TGTGCCAGTAGTATAGGCGGTAGGTGGCAGGGGCCTTCCTACGAGCAGTACTTC
TRBV5-4,.,TRBJ2-1,TRBD2,CASSFGGGFRDEQFF,TGTGCCAGCAGCTTTGGGGGGGGGTTTCGGGATGAGCAGTTCTTC
TRBV5-1,.,TRBJ2-7,TRBD1,CASSIPTGTYEQYF,TGCGCCAGCAGCATACCGACAGGGACCTACGAGCAGTACTTC
TRBV13,.,TRBJ2-7,.,CASSFWRGRTYEQYF,TGTGCCAGCAGCTTTTGGCGGGGGCGCACCTACGAGCAGTACTTC
TRBV6-5,.,TRBJ2-7,TRBD2,CASSSGRESGEQYF,TGTGCCAGCAGTTCGGGGAGGGAATCCGGCGAGCAGTACTTC
TRBV6-5,.,TRBJ1-1,.,CASSSWHTNTEAFF,TGTGCCAGCAGTTCGTGGCACACGAACACTGAAGCTTTCTTT
TRBV10-1,once,TRBJ2-3,TRBD1,CASSGDTGGWVDTQYF,TGCGCCAGCAGTGGGGACACAGGGGGCTGGGTAGATACGCAGTATTTT
TRBV10-3,.,TRBJ2-2,TRBD1,CAISGTEGGELFF,TGTGCCATCTCCGGGACAGAAGGCGGGGAGCTGTTTTTT
TRBV9,.,TRBJ2-2,TRBD2,CASSVLSGSSGGAGTGELFF,TGTGCCAGCAGCGTACTTAGTGGCTCTAGCGGGGGGGCCGGGACCGGGGAGCTGTTTTTT
TRBV30,.,TRBJ2-1,TRBD2,CAWSVAGGSEQFF,TGTGCCTGGAGTGTAGCGGGGGGGAGTGAGCAGTTCTTC
TRBV30,.,TRBJ1-4,.,CASEVGANEKLFF,TGTGCCTCGGAGGTTGGAGCTAATGAAAAACTGTTTTTT
TRBV10-3,.,TRBJ1-5,.,CAISDGGAGPQHF,TGTGCCATCAGTGACGGGGGGGCAGGACCCCAGCATTTT
TRBV5-6,.,TRBJ2-6,.,CASRDRTRGSGANVLTF,TGTGCCAGCAGGGACAGAACTCGGGGCTCTGGGGCCAACGTCCTGACTTTC
TRBV7-6,.,TRBJ1-1,TRBD1,CASSPMGGQLNTEAFF,TGTGCCAGCAGCCCCATGGGGGGACAGTTGAACACTGAAGCTTTCTTT
TRBV28,.,TRBJ1-3,.,CASRPTTGYYSGNTIYF,TGTGCCAGCAGGCCGACCACAGGTTATTACTCTGGAAACACCATATATTTT
TRBV7-2,once,TRBJ2-5,TRBD2,CASRKGLAEFQETQYF,TGTGCCAGCAGGAAGGGACTAGCGGAGTTTCAAGAGACCCAGTACTTC
TRBV19,.,TRBJ2-2,.,CASSTNFGELFF,TGTGCCAGTAGTACAAACTTCGGGGAGCTGTTTTTT
TRBV30,.,TRBJ2-7,TRBD1,CAWSVQGYEQYF,TGTGCCTGGAGTGTACAGGGGTACGAGCAGTACTTC
TRBV6-5,.,TRBJ2-7,TRBD2,CASSSRGAAYEQYF,TGTGCCAGCAGTTCGCGGGGGGCTGCCTACGAGCAGTACTTC
TRBV12-5,.,TRBJ2-6,.,CAVIQWTGANVLTF,TGTGCCGTTATACAGTGGACTGGGGCCAACGTCCTGACTTTC
TRBV5-6,.,TRBJ2-1,TRBD2,CASSGSGLAGLLSYNEQFF,TGTGCCAGCAGCGGGTCGGGACTAGCGGGACTTCTCTCCTACAATGAGCAGTTCTTC
TRBV7-3,.,TRBJ2-3,.,CASSLQGFTDTQYF,TGTGCCAGCAGCTTACAGGGATTCACAGATACGCAGTATTTT
TRBV10-1,.,TRBJ2-3,TRBD2,CASESLSGGDTDTQYF,TGCGCCAGCGAAAGTCTTAGCGGGGGGGACACAGATACGCAGTATTTT
TRBV7-9,.,TRBJ1-4,TRBD1,CASSRRDRGRANEKLFF,TGTGCCAGCAGCCGCCGGGACAGGGGGCGAGCTAATGAAAAACTGTTTTTT
TRBV5-1,.,TRBJ1-2,.,CASSLEIFKESGYTF,TGCGCCAGCAGCTTGGAAATTTTTAAGGAGAGTGGCTACACCTTC